This T cell receptor beta chain was identified in a study of tumour-infiltrating T cells in Burkitt lymphoma. Study-wide background: This cohort included all epidemiological subtypes of Burkitt lymphoma. Repertoire clonality predicted overall and progression-free survival.

The CDR3 spans 14 residues. The germline V gene has CDR1 MNHEY and CDR2 SVGAGI. V was clipped by 3 bases and J by 6 bases; unmatched bases: 5. The table came from immunoSEQ multiplex PCR; TCRdb's copy has only in-frame clones and leaves some out. The sample lists about 430 clones; around a sixth were seen once. There are a few counts of this clone. Its antigen is not known. Overall study results and limits: Several public clonotypes were shared across many Burkitt lymphoma patients.

V is TRBV6-5 and J is TRBJ2-3; 8 nucleotides agree with TRBD1. The source material was tumor tissue. The TCR was taken from a human donor with Burkitt lymphoma. CDR3 residues: CASSYTGGSDTQYF. In DNA form, the CDR3 reads TGTGCCAGCAGTTATACAGGGGGGTCGGATACGCAGTATTTT.